The entry below describes one T cell receptor (beta chain). The sample originates from a study of radiation and T cells in renal cell carcinoma. Noted time point: blood 2 weeks post-SBRT. Treatment indicated: 15 Gy SBRT to primary tumor, nephrectomy 4 weeks later. The patient's renal cell carcinoma had clear cell pathology. This table comes from immunoSEQ multiplex PCR, and its TCRdb copy is limited to in-frame clones, with some not included. The sample carries tens of thousands of clones, 80% recorded once. The CDR3 is 15 amino acids. Germline V gene data show CDR1 as SGDLS and CDR2 as YYNGEE. V lost 3 bases, J lost 1 base, and 6 bases stayed unmatched.

This sequence joins TRBV9 and TRBJ2-5, with 7 bases that match TRBD1. The sequences come from blood, collected from a patient whose treatment included radiotherapy and nephrectomy. The receptor was isolated from a woman in her 70s with renal cell carcinoma. The CDR3 spells CASSATGVLQETQYF. The CDR3 bases are TGTGCCAGCAGCGCCACAGGGGTCCTCCAAGAGACCCAGTACTTC. Drawing the rest from reference TRBV9 and TRBJ2-5, the complete variable domain is DSGVTQTPKHLITATGQRVTLRCSPRSGDLSVYWYQQSLDQGLQFLIQYYNGEERAKGNILERFSAQQFPDLHSELNLSSLELGDSALYFCASSATGVLQETQYFGPGTRLLVL.